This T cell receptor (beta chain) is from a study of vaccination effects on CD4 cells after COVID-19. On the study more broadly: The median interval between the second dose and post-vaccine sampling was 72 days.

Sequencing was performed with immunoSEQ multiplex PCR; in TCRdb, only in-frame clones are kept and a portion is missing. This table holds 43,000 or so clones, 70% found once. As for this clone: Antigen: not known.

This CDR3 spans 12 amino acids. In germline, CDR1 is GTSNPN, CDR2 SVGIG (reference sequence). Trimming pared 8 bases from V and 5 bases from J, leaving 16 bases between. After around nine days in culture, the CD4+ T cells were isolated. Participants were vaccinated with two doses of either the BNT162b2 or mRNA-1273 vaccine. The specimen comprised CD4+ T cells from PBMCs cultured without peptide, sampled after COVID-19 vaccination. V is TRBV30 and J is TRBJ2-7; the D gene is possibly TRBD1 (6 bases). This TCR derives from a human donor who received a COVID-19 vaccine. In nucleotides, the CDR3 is TGTGCCCTGGGGGCAGGGTACCACGAGCAGTACTTC. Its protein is CALGAGYHEQYF.